One sample yielded the 11 T cell receptor beta chains listed below, sequenced in a study of cytomegalovirus exposure and HLA in healthy donors. With 60 Vbeta and 13 Jbeta primers, the PCR was carried out. Some clones are missing from TCRdb's copy, which holds only in-frame ones; the method was immunoSEQ multiplex PCR. The repertoire includes roughly 120,000 clones, more than 65% of them detected once, and 13% sits in the top ten. Sequenced input: PBMCs. These receptors all stem from a woman in her fifties or sixties in good health and CMV-seropositive.

The chain carries TRBV7-3 and TRBJ2-7; the D gene is possibly TRBD1 (7 bases). V was shortened by 5 bases and J by 5 bases, with 16 bases between the two germline ends. This CDR3 region has 14 residues. CDR1 is SGHTA, CDR2 FQGTGA, per germline. For the CDR3, the DNA is TGTGCCAGCAGCCCCTCAGGGGGGCGCCACGAGCAGTACTTC. It specifies CASSPSGGRHEQYF. Supplemented by reference TRBV7-3 and TRBJ2-7, the full variable domain reads GAGVSQTPSNKVTEKGKYVELRCDPISGHTALYWYRQSLGQGPEFLIYFQGTGAADDSGLPNDRFFAVRPEGSVSTLKIQRTERGDSAVYLCASSPSGGRHEQYFGPGTRLTVT.

The rearrangement links TRBV6-5 to TRBJ2-7; D unclear. There are 11 residues in the CDR3. Germline loops: CDR1 MNHEY, CDR2 SVGAGI. Trimming cost V 1 base and J 5 bases, with 3 bases left between them. CDR3 sequence reads: CASSYFDEQYF. For the CDR3, the DNA is TGTGCCAGCAGTTACTTCGACGAGCAGTACTTC.

The V and J genes are TRBV19 and TRBJ2-2, with TRBD1 matching over 7 bases. V was clipped by 5 bases and J by 6 bases; unmatched bases: 6. In germline, CDR1 is LNHDA, CDR2 SQIVND (reference sequence). The CDR3 is 14 amino acids. This chain's CDR3 is CASSVEQGPGELFF. The CDR3 DNA reads as TGTGCCAGTAGTGTGGAACAGGGGCCCGGGGAGCTGTTTTTT.

The chain uses TRBV30 and TRBJ1-1; D uncertain. The CDR3 totals 13 residues. With 3 bases removed from V and 1 base from J, the gap between germline ends came to 9 bases. Germline values: CDR1 GTSNPN, CDR2 SVGIG (reference sequence). CDR3 residues: CAWSSHSNTEAFF. The CDR3 bases are TGTGCCTGGAGCTCACATTCGAACACTGAAGCTTTCTTT.

The chain couples TRBV7-9 to TRBJ1-3; no definite D call. Germline lookup yields CDR1 SEHNR and CDR2 FQNEAQ (reference sequence). CDR3 length equals 15 residues. V gave up 7 bases and J gave up 0 bases, with 13 bases separating them. The CDR3 here is CASTAPGSSGNTIYF. The CDR3 coding sequence is TGTGCCAGCACCGCCCCCGGGAGCTCTGGAAACACCATATATTTT.

The rearrangement joins TRBV12-5 to TRBJ1-1; 11 bases align to TRBD1. CDR1 is LGHNT and CDR2 is FRNRAP in the germline V gene. With 11 bases clipped from V and 5 bases from J, the junction kept 13 bases outside the gene matches. The CDR3 runs 15 residues. CDR3 amino acids: CAGRTGGEYGTEAFF. For the CDR3, the DNA is TGTGCTGGCAGGACAGGGGGCGAATATGGGACTGAAGCTTTCTTT.

This chain uses TRBV30 with TRBJ1-4; D gene uncertain. The V gene's germline CDR1 is GTSNPN and CDR2 SVGIG (reference sequence). The CDR3 contains 17 residues. V was shortened by 6 bases and J by 0 bases, with 20 bases between the two germline ends. The CDR3 DNA is TGTGCCTGCCCAAGAGGGTTTACGGGTTCAACTAATGAAAAACTGTTTTTT. Amino acids: CACPRGFTGSTNEKLFF.

This chain joins TRBV5-1 and TRBJ1-1; TRBD1 matches at 7 bases. The length of the CDR3 is 14 residues. Germline V lookup: CDR1 SGHRS, CDR2 YFSETQ. The V gene end was trimmed by 6 bases and the J gene end by 0 bases; junction bases not matched to a gene: 5. The CDR3 DNA follows: TGCGCCAGCAACGAGGGGGCGATGAACACTGAAGCTTTCTTT. It specifies CASNEGAMNTEAFF. The full variable domain, rest sourced from reference TRBV5-1 and TRBJ1-1, is KAGVTQTPRYLIKTRGQQVTLSCSPISGHRSVSWYQQTPGQGLQFLFEYFSETQRNKGNFPGRFSGRQFSNSRSEMNVSTLELGDSALYLCASNEGAMNTEAFFGQGTRLTVV.

The genes are TRBV5-5 and TRBJ2-2, with 9 bases matching TRBD2. Germline CDR1 and CDR2: SGHKS and YYEKEE (reference sequence). This CDR3 has 16 amino acids. The J segment lost 2 bases and the V segment lost 2 bases, leaving 4 bases of the junction unmatched. This chain's CDR3 is CASSFGGRANTGELFF. The CDR3, as DNA: TGTGCCAGCAGCTTTGGCGGGAGGGCCAACACCGGGGAGCTGTTTTTT.

The V call is TRBV4-3, the J call TRBJ1-3; tentative D call: TRBD1 (5 bases). CDR1 and CDR2 from the germline V gene are LGHNA and YSLEER. The CDR3 is made up of 14 amino acids. V was trimmed by 0 bases and J by 3 bases, leaving 6 bases between them. Here the CDR3 reads CASSQDTGGNTIYF. The CDR3 DNA follows: TGCGCCAGCAGCCAAGATACAGGTGGAAACACCATATATTTT.

The chain has TRBV4-3 and TRBJ2-7; 8 nucleotides match TRBD1. The V segment lost 1 base and the J segment 4 bases; nucleotides outside the gene matches: 3. This CDR3 is built from 14 residues. Germline assignment: CDR1 LGHNA and CDR2 YSLEER. CDR3 sequence reads: CASSQGTGMYEQYF. DNA for the CDR3: TGCGCCAGCAGCCAAGGGACAGGGATGTACGAGCAGTACTTC.